What follows is one TCR beta chain and its context. The antigen is undetermined. UMIs incorporating a 6-nucleotide sample barcode were appended by means of template switching. TCRdb re-called the 5' RACE reads; one entry per CDR3 protein, DNA not given. The sample table includes some 150,000 distinct CDR3 sequences. This sample was included in a study of monozygotic twins with inflammatory bowel disease. Study-wide results and caveats: No one strong IBD-associated signal or clonotype was supported. Differing immunosuppressive treatments may have added variability to patient repertoires.

Looked up from germline, CDR1 is DFQATT and CDR2 is SNEGSKA (reference sequence). This CDR3 has 13 amino acids. Each donor had 2.5 ml of blood drawn. The genes are TRBV20-1 and TRBJ2-7; TCRdb selects TRBD2, and the lack of DNA leaves this call unchecked. The sequencing sample was made of blood. The receptor was isolated from a human donor with ulcerative colitis or Crohn's disease, or a healthy co-twin of an affected twin (not recorded which). This CDR3 is CSGRLGLRYEQYF.